The clone carrying this TCR beta chain was seen ten or more times. Its antigen is unidentified. These data originate in a study of spatial heterogeneity in lung cancer. Time point indicated: sample taken at primary tumor resection. Individually, TCR cDNA molecules were each labelled with a unique molecular identifier. TCRdb re-called the 5' RACE reads with MiXCR, one entry per CDR3 protein. This table has 4,500 to 6,000 distinct CDR3 sequences, almost 5% appearing once. Germline V gene data show CDR1 as SGHDN and CDR2 as FVKESK. Trimming stripped 1 base from V and 6 bases from J, with 8 bases between. The CDR3 is 13 residues long. Study observations and caveats: Ubiquitous and regional nonsynonymous mutation counts were tracked by ubiquitous and regional expanded TCR counts, respectively. The study found that expanded intratumoral alpha and beta TCR counts tracked tumor mutation counts. Coverage was estimated at around 7% of tumor T cells for alpha chains and 13% for beta chains.

Sequences were derived from lung tumor tissue, sampled at surgery. The chain employs TRBV14 and TRBJ2-3; D might be TRBD1 (6 bases). The sequence was collected from a male donor with early-stage non-small cell lung cancer. CDR3 sequence reads: CASSQGGRDTQYF. In DNA form, the CDR3 reads TGTGCCAGCAGCCAAGGGGGGCGTGATACGCAGTATTTT.